A selection of T cell receptor beta chains follows, all from one sample in a study of blood T cell repertoires in COVID-19. TCRdb's table, derived via immunoSEQ multiplex PCR, lists solely in-frame clones and lacks some. The sample records 280,000 or so clones, 83% being singletons. Sequenced material: peripheral blood. Receptors originate from a woman in her forties or fifties who had recovered from COVID-19. Each CDR3 is given with its conserved first and last residue. Fields, in order: clone size, D gene, J gene, V gene, CDR3 protein, CDR3 DNA. The D gene is left open where the match is weak. Size tells how often a clone was seen (once, few, many) or the class of an expanded clone, and some rows leave it out.

abundance: -
d_gene: -
j_gene: TRBJ1-3
v_gene: TRBV7-9
CDR3aa: CASSLSVSGNTIYF
CDR3nt: TGTGCCAGCAGCCTTTCGGTCTCTGGAAACACCATATATTTT

abundance: -
d_gene: -
j_gene: TRBJ2-5
v_gene: TRBV6-2/TRBV6-3
CDR3aa: CASSGRGETQYF
CDR3nt: TGTGCCAGCAGCGGCCGGGGGGAGACCCAGTACTTC

abundance: few
d_gene: -
j_gene: TRBJ2-3
v_gene: TRBV27
CDR3aa: CASRPLVGRLADTQYF
CDR3nt: TGTGCCAGCAGACCGCTCGTGGGGCGGCTCGCAGATACGCAGTATTTT

abundance: -
d_gene: TRBD1
j_gene: TRBJ2-7
v_gene: TRBV6-1
CDR3aa: CASSELGGGDEQYF
CDR3nt: TGTGCCAGCAGTGAGTTAGGGGGCGGCGACGAGCAGTACTTC

abundance: -
d_gene: TRBD1
j_gene: TRBJ1-2
v_gene: TRBV9
CDR3aa: CASSVDPGTDYGYTF
CDR3nt: TGTGCCAGCAGCGTAGACCCGGGGACAGATTATGGCTACACCTTC

abundance: -
d_gene: TRBD2
j_gene: TRBJ2-2
v_gene: TRBV7-9
CDR3aa: CASRLAGDGGELFF
CDR3nt: TGTGCCAGCAGACTAGCGGGTGATGGCGGGGAGCTGTTTTTT

abundance: -
d_gene: TRBD1
j_gene: TRBJ1-5
v_gene: TRBV9
CDR3aa: CASSGGTDSNQPQHF
CDR3nt: TGTGCCAGCAGCGGCGGGACAGATAGCAATCAGCCCCAGCATTTT

abundance: few
d_gene: TRBD1
j_gene: TRBJ2-1
v_gene: TRBV5-6
CDR3aa: CASSFGTEYNEQFF
CDR3nt: TGTGCCAGCAGCTTCGGGACAGAGTACAATGAGCAGTTCTTC

abundance: -
d_gene: TRBD1
j_gene: TRBJ1-6
v_gene: TRBV19
CDR3aa: CASSMGQVVHF
CDR3nt: TGTGCCAGTAGTATGGGACAGGTTGTCCACTTT

abundance: once
d_gene: -
j_gene: TRBJ1-3
v_gene: TRBV6-6
CDR3aa: CASSLTVRNTIYF
CDR3nt: TGTGCCAGCAGTTTAACAGTTAGAAACACCATATATTTT

abundance: -
d_gene: TRBD1
j_gene: TRBJ1-5
v_gene: TRBV27
CDR3aa: CASRLSGTGASNQPQHF
CDR3nt: TGTGCCAGCAGACTTTCCGGGACAGGGGCAAGCAATCAGCCCCAGCATTTT

abundance: -
d_gene: -
j_gene: TRBJ1-6
v_gene: TRBV4-1
CDR3aa: CASSSIYSFNSPLHF
CDR3nt: TGCGCCAGCAGCTCCATATACAGTTTTAATTCACCCCTCCACTTT

abundance: -
d_gene: -
j_gene: TRBJ1-2
v_gene: TRBV7-2
CDR3aa: CASSSNGGSYYGYTF
CDR3nt: TGTGCCAGCAGCTCCAACGGGGGGTCCTACTATGGCTACACCTTC

abundance: -
d_gene: -
j_gene: TRBJ1-1
v_gene: TRBV2
CDR3aa: CASSEDRVNTEAFF
CDR3nt: TGTGCCAGCAGTGAAGACAGGGTAAACACTGAAGCTTTCTTT

abundance: once
d_gene: -
j_gene: TRBJ1-1
v_gene: TRBV2
CDR3aa: CASSELGTKNTEAFF
CDR3nt: TGTGCCAGCAGTGAACTAGGGACAAAGAACACTGAAGCTTTCTTT

abundance: -
d_gene: TRBD1
j_gene: TRBJ1-4
v_gene: TRBV28
CDR3aa: CASSSPGTGYEKLFF
CDR3nt: TGTGCCAGCAGTTCTCCCGGGACAGGGTACGAAAAACTGTTTTTT

abundance: once
d_gene: -
j_gene: TRBJ1-4
v_gene: TRBV28
CDR3aa: CASSPNQGPNEKLFF
CDR3nt: TGTGCCAGCAGTCCCAACCAGGGTCCGAATGAAAAACTGTTTTTT

abundance: -
d_gene: -
j_gene: TRBJ1-6
v_gene: TRBV27
CDR3aa: CASSLAELQSPLHF
CDR3nt: TGTGCCAGCAGTTTAGCCGAGCTCCAATCACCCCTCCACTTT

abundance: -
d_gene: TRBD1
j_gene: TRBJ2-7
v_gene: TRBV30
CDR3aa: CAWSQGQGNYEQYF
CDR3nt: TGTGCCTGGAGTCAAGGACAGGGTAACTACGAGCAGTACTTC

abundance: -
d_gene: TRBD1
j_gene: TRBJ1-6
v_gene: TRBV30
CDR3aa: CAWTQGPEPLHF
CDR3nt: TGTGCCTGGACACAGGGGCCGGAGCCCCTCCACTTT

abundance: -
d_gene: TRBD2
j_gene: TRBJ2-3
v_gene: TRBV6-2/TRBV6-3
CDR3aa: CASSYDTSGRARDTQYF
CDR3nt: TGTGCCAGCAGTTACGATACTAGCGGGAGGGCCAGGGATACGCAGTATTTT

abundance: -
d_gene: -
j_gene: TRBJ2-7
v_gene: TRBV23-1
CDR3aa: CASSQSYPRGAPLHYEQYF
CDR3nt: TGCGCCAGCAGTCAATCCTACCCCCGGGGGGCTCCCCTTCACTACGAGCAGTACTTC

abundance: -
d_gene: TRBD1
j_gene: TRBJ1-2
v_gene: TRBV25-1
CDR3aa: CASSASPGTGFYGYTF
CDR3nt: TGTGCCAGCAGTGCAAGTCCCGGGACAGGGTTCTATGGCTACACCTTC

abundance: -
d_gene: -
j_gene: TRBJ2-7
v_gene: TRBV18
CDR3aa: CASSPSPGSSYEQYF
CDR3nt: TGTGCCAGCTCACCAAGTCCCGGGAGCTCCTACGAGCAGTACTTC

abundance: -
d_gene: -
j_gene: TRBJ2-2
v_gene: TRBV3-1/TRBV3-2
CDR3aa: CASRSKGEENTGELFF
CDR3nt: TGTGCCAGCAGATCAAAAGGGGAGGAAAACACCGGGGAGCTGTTTTTT

abundance: -
d_gene: TRBD1
j_gene: TRBJ1-2
v_gene: TRBV2
CDR3aa: CASRDRAAFAHYGYTF
CDR3nt: TGTGCCAGCAGGGACAGGGCCGCCTTTGCGCACTATGGCTACACCTTC

abundance: -
d_gene: TRBD1
j_gene: TRBJ1-2
v_gene: TRBV6-5
CDR3aa: CASRGIGQGASGYTF
CDR3nt: TGTGCCAGCAGAGGCATCGGACAGGGGGCGAGTGGCTACACCTTC

abundance: -
d_gene: -
j_gene: TRBJ2-3
v_gene: TRBV6-6
CDR3aa: CASCRGQGTDTQYF
CDR3nt: TGTGCCAGTTGCCGGGGTCAGGGCACAGATACGCAGTATTTT

abundance: many
d_gene: -
j_gene: TRBJ1-2
v_gene: TRBV19
CDR3aa: CASLPSETANYGYTF
CDR3nt: TGTGCCAGTTTGCCCTCCGAGACAGCTAACTATGGCTACACCTTC

abundance: -
d_gene: -
j_gene: TRBJ2-7
v_gene: TRBV3-1/TRBV3-2
CDR3aa: CASSSRLAYEQYF
CDR3nt: TGTGCCAGCAGCTCCCGACTAGCCTACGAGCAGTACTTC

abundance: -
d_gene: -
j_gene: TRBJ1-5
v_gene: TRBV20-1
CDR3aa: CSASPDSPNQPQHF
CDR3nt: TGCAGTGCTAGTCCTGACAGCCCCAATCAGCCCCAGCATTTT

abundance: -
d_gene: TRBD2
j_gene: TRBJ2-3
v_gene: TRBV5-1
CDR3aa: CASSFTGGGAEDTQYF
CDR3nt: TGCGCCAGCAGCTTTACGGGCGGGGGGGCAGAGGATACGCAGTATTTT

abundance: -
d_gene: TRBD2
j_gene: TRBJ2-7
v_gene: TRBV7-2
CDR3aa: CASSFTTSGSGIYEQYF
CDR3nt: TGTGCCAGCAGCTTCACCACTAGCGGGAGTGGGATTTACGAGCAGTACTTC

abundance: -
d_gene: -
j_gene: TRBJ1-2
v_gene: TRBV19
CDR3aa: CASSAELSSLNYGYTF
CDR3nt: TGTGCCAGTAGTGCCGAGTTGAGTTCCCTTAACTATGGCTACACCTTC

abundance: -
d_gene: TRBD1
j_gene: TRBJ2-3
v_gene: TRBV2
CDR3aa: CASSGPGQGDTQYF
CDR3nt: TGTGCCAGCAGTGGGCCCGGACAGGGGGATACGCAGTATTTT

abundance: -
d_gene: -
j_gene: TRBJ1-1
v_gene: TRBV28
CDR3aa: CASSWGGINTEAFF
CDR3nt: TGTGCCAGCAGCTGGGGGGGAATTAACACTGAAGCTTTCTTT